These 16 T cell receptor beta chains were sequenced from one sample in a study of T cell responses to AZD1222 COVID-19 vaccine. The table came from immunoSEQ multiplex PCR; TCRdb's copy has only in-frame clones and leaves some out. The sample carries some 87,000 clones, about 93% recorded once. The sequencing used peripheral blood, collected on day 0 of MenACWY control vaccination. The receptors shown here come from an adult in good health.

The V gene is TRBV4-2, the J gene TRBJ2-1; 9 bases are a match to TRBD2. This CDR3 has 13 amino acids. The J segment lost 15 bases and the V segment lost 4 bases, leaving 10 bases of the junction unmatched. Germline CDR1 LGHNA, CDR2 YNFKEQ. CDR3 in DNA: TGTGCCAGCAGCCGTGAACGGGCGGGAGGGCCGTTCTTC. Encoded protein: CASSRERAGGPFF.

In its sample, this clone was seen a few times. This chain joins TRBV29-1 and TRBJ2-1, with TRBD2 identical over 7 bases. This CDR3 has 15 residues. Looked up from germline, CDR1 is SQVTM and CDR2 is ANQGSEA. The trim removed 1 base at V and 5 bases at J, leaving 8 bases unmatched. The DNA of the CDR3 is TGCAGCGTTGAAGCCCACGGGAGGCGCGACAATGAGCAGTTCTTC. Amino acids: CSVEAHGRRDNEQFF.

The rearrangement links TRBV5-8 to TRBJ1-5, with 7 bases aligning to TRBD1. CDR1 and CDR2 from the germline V gene are SGHTS and YDEGEE. V lost 4 bases, J lost 0 bases, and 4 bases stayed unmatched. CDR3 length: 15 residues. The CDR3 loop reads CASSRGQISNQPQHF. CDR3 bases: TGTGCCAGCAGCCGGGGACAGATTAGCAATCAGCCCCAGCATTTT.

V and J are TRBV4-3 and TRBJ1-2; 8 bases align to TRBD1. Germline V CDR1 and CDR2: LGHNA, YSLEER. The CDR3 extends over 18 amino acids. J lost 3 bases, V lost 1 base, and 13 bases had no gene match. DNA for the CDR3: TGCGCCAGCAGCCAAGGGTGGGCAGGGGGCCCAAACGACTATGGCTACACCTTC. Translating it yields CASSQGWAGGPNDYGYTF.

This chain connects TRBV12-3 or TRBV12-4 to TRBJ2-1, with TRBD1 matching 8 bases. The V gene end was trimmed by 5 bases and the J gene end by 10 bases; junction bases not matched to a gene: 4. This CDR3 has 12 residues. The CDR3 coding sequence is TGTGCCAGCAGTGGACAGGGATGGGAGCAGTTCTTC. As protein: CASSGQGWEQFF.

V is TRBV7-2 and J is TRBJ1-4; weak D call: TRBD1 (6 bases). Germline CDR1 and CDR2: SGHTA and FQGNSA. The CDR3 length is 16 residues. Trimming cost V 5 bases and J 5 bases, with 18 bases left between them. The CDR3 DNA reads TGTGCCAGCAGCCCGTCGGGGCAAGGGGGGAATGAAAAACTGTTTTTT. Translated, it gives CASSPSGQGGNEKLFF.

The CDR3 DNA sequence: TGTGCCAGCAGCGTAGGACTAGCCCAGTCCGGGGAGCTGTTTTTT. It specifies CASSVGLAQSGELFF. The genes are TRBV9 and TRBJ2-2; 7 bases align to TRBD2. The ends lost 0 bases at V and 6 bases at J; junction bases unmatched: 5. Germline CDR1 SGDLS, CDR2 YYNGEE. The CDR3 is made up of 15 amino acids.

This rearrangement joins TRBV10-3 to TRBJ1-5, with D possibly being TRBD1 (5 bases). There are 15 residues in the CDR3. CDR1 is ENHRY, CDR2 SYGVKD, per germline. The V gene lost 0 bases and the J gene lost 6 bases, with 12 bases spanning the gap. The CDR3 nucleotides are TGTGCCATCAGTGAGTCGTCCCAGGGTGCTCAGCCCCAGCATTTT. This sequence encodes CAISESSQGAQPQHF.

This chain uses TRBV11-2 with TRBJ2-7; 8 bases match TRBD2. The CDR3 is made up of 18 amino acids. Germline V gene data show CDR1 as SGHAT and CDR2 as FQNNGV. The ends lost 1 base at V and 3 bases at J; junction bases unmatched: 14. For the CDR3, the DNA is TGTGCCAGCAGCTTAGTCCCAGCGGGAGAATTTAACCTCTACGAGCAGTACTTC. Its protein is CASSLVPAGEFNLYEQYF.

The CDR3 sequence is CASSLIGNTIYF. The CDR3 coding sequence is TGTGCCAGCAGCCTCATCGGAAACACCATATATTTT. The chain recombines TRBV12-3 or TRBV12-4 with TRBJ1-3; D is undetermined. V lost 6 bases, J lost 4 bases, and 7 bases lay in between. The CDR3 consists of 12 residues.

This clone showed up just once. CDR3 sequence reads: CASSLAQRRSQETQYF. The DNA of the CDR3 is TGTGCCAGCAGTTTGGCGCAGCGGCGAAGCCAAGAGACCCAGTACTTC. The rearrangement links TRBV28 to TRBJ2-5, with D possibly matching TRBD2 (5 bases). CDR3 length equals 16 residues. Between the trimmed V and J ends, which lost 3 bases and 1 base, there was a span of 15 bases. Germline loops: CDR1 MDHEN, CDR2 SYDVKM.

This clone has only one observation. The chain has TRBV3-1 (or the pseudogene TRBV3-2) and TRBJ1-3; D gene unclear. Deletions cut 5 bases from V and 4 bases from J, with 15 bases between. From germline, CDR1 is LGHDT and CDR2 YNNKEL (reference sequence). The CDR3 is made up of 15 amino acids. The CDR3 coding sequence is TGTGCCAGCAGCGGCGACCTTTCTCTAGGAAACACCATATATTTT. Encoded protein: CASSGDLSLGNTIYF.

V usage is TRBV25-1 and J usage is TRBJ2-1; 7 nucleotides align to TRBD1. This CDR3 contains 13 residues. In germline, CDR1 is MGHDK, CDR2 SYGVNS. Trimming at V came to 7 bases and at J to 6 bases, leaving 6 bases not matched to a gene. This CDR3 is CASTTGSSNEQFF. The DNA of the CDR3 is TGTGCCAGCACGACAGGGAGTAGCAATGAGCAGTTCTTC.

The V call is TRBV6-5, the J call TRBJ1-1, with D possibly TRBD1 on 5 matching bases. CDR3 length equals 16 residues. Germline V CDR1 and CDR2: MNHEY, SVGAGI. Trimming took off 2 bases at V and 0 bases at J, with 13 bases between the two ends. As DNA, the CDR3 is TGTGCCAGCAGTTACCGCCAGGGTCGGATGAACACTGAAGCTTTCTTT. Amino acid sequence: CASSYRQGRMNTEAFF.

This chain joins TRBV10-2 and TRBJ2-6, with TRBD1 as a possible D gene (5 bases). V was clipped by 3 bases and J by 2 bases, with 8 bases between them. CDR1 is WSHSY, CDR2 SAAADI, per germline. The CDR3 sequence is 15 residues long. CDR3 bases: TGCGCCAGCAGTGAACAGGCTACTGGGGCCAACGTCCTGACTTTC. This gives the protein CASSEQATGANVLTF.

The V call is TRBV25-1, the J call TRBJ1-4, with D maybe TRBD1 (5 bases). CDR1 and CDR2 from the germline V gene are MGHDK and SYGVNS. The CDR3 has 14 residues. V was cut by 3 bases and J by 7 bases, with 12 bases left in between. Written as DNA, the CDR3 is TGTGCCAGCAGTGAGGCAGGGATGGGTGAAAAACTGTTTTTT. It encodes CASSEAGMGEKLFF.